Listed here are 8 T cell receptor beta chains from one sample, sequenced in a study of post-analysis software for immune sequencing data. The study, taken as a whole, reports: Controls had lower frequencies than patients of about 5 TRBV segments, which included TRBV5-6, TRBV5-1 and TRBV20-1.

These receptors lack a known antigen. Prepared TCR beta cDNA libraries contained unique molecular identifiers. One entry per CDR3 protein results from TCRdb running MiXCR on the PCR reads. Seen here are approximately 570,000 distinct CDR3 sequences, about 40% observed once, and the top ten hold approximately 1.7%. Sequencing input: blood. These TCRs come from a girl aged 5-17 years with multiple sclerosis.

The rearrangement joins TRBV15 to TRBJ2-1, with 11 bases aligning to TRBD1. The germline CDR1 and CDR2 sequences are LNHNV and YYDKDF (reference sequence). The CDR3 covers 15 residues. The J segment lost 9 bases and the V segment lost 3 bases, leaving 7 bases of the junction unmatched. The CDR3 protein is CATSRADRGRGEQFF. For the CDR3, the DNA is TGTGCCACCAGCAGGGCGGACAGGGGGCGGGGTGAGCAGTTCTTC.

The CDR3 sequence is CASSLGGGTTEAFF. The CDR3 nucleotides are TGTGCCAGCAGCTTAGGGGGCGGAACCACTGAAGCTTTCTTT. This chain links TRBV7-2 with TRBJ1-1; D may be TRBD1 (5 bases). The CDR3 totals 14 residues. V lost 1 base and J 4 bases, leaving 10 bases between the germline ends. Germline CDR1 SGHTA, CDR2 FQGNSA.

CDR3 protein: CAISESGLLNNEQYF. In DNA form, the CDR3 reads TGTGCCATCAGTGAGTCAGGTCTCCTGAACAATGAGCAGTACTTC. The gene calls are TRBV10-3 and TRBJ2-1; no firm D call. The end of the DNA aligns better with TRBJ2-7, so the J call may be wrong. Germline CDR1 is ENHRY and CDR2 is SYGVKD. This CDR3 region has 15 residues.

This clonotype occurred once. The chain carries TRBV29-1 and TRBJ2-7; 7 nucleotides align to TRBD1. Germline V gene data show CDR1 as SQVTM and CDR2 as ANQGSEA. The CDR3 runs 13 residues. After removal of 4 bases from V and 3 bases from J, the junction contained 6 bases not matched to a gene. CDR3 DNA: TGCAGCGTTGGAGGGACAGCAGTCTACGAGCAGTACTTC. Its translation is CSVGGTAVYEQYF.

The table lists this clonotype with a count of one. V and J are TRBV4-1 and TRBJ2-1; 8 positions agree with TRBD2. The CDR3 has 16 residues. Germline V gene lookup returns CDR1 MGHRA and CDR2 YSYEKL. Trimming removed 0 bases from V and 3 bases from J; junction bases left unmatched: 4. The CDR3 DNA reads as TGCGCCAGCAGCCAAGAAGTAACTAGCGGCTACAATGAGCAGTTCTTC. Amino acid sequence: CASSQEVTSGYNEQFF.

The gene calls are TRBV12-3 or TRBV12-4 and TRBJ1-1; unclear D gene. CDR3 length equals 12 residues. Trimming pared 8 bases from V and 12 bases from J, leaving 19 bases between. CDR3 region: CASRGFLPLTFF. The DNA for the CDR3 is TGTGCCAGCCGAGGGTTCCTACCGTTGACTTTCTTT.

This chain uses TRBV20-1 with TRBJ2-7, with D possibly matching TRBD1 (5 bases). Germline CDR1 is DFQATT and CDR2 is SNEGSKA (reference sequence). V was shortened by 4 bases and J by 5 bases, with 9 bases between the two germline ends. There are 11 residues in the CDR3. The CDR3 reads CSANQGNEQYF. DNA for the CDR3: TGCAGTGCTAACCAGGGAAACGAGCAGTACTTC.

This clonotype came up a few times. The chain uses TRBV11-2 and TRBJ2-1; TRBD2 aligns across 8 bases. Trimming removed 5 bases from V and 4 bases from J; junction bases left unmatched: 7. This CDR3 spans 15 amino acids. In germline, CDR1 is SGHAT, CDR2 FQNNGV. CDR3 sequence reads: CASSPTSGRYNEQFF. Here the CDR3 DNA reads TGTGCCAGCAGCCCTACTAGCGGACGATACAATGAGCAGTTCTTC.